This T cell receptor (beta chain) comes out of a study of CD8+CD57+ T cells in acquired aplastic anemia (dated by TCRdb to 2017 to 2018). Context from the whole study: Extracted DNA from sorted CD4+ and CD8+ cells averaged around 3.4 ug, ranging from about 0.17 to 30 ug. Mean read counts for healthy donor samples were some 10 million for CD4+ cells and around 11 million for CD8+ cells. Study-wide conclusions, independent of this receptor: Roughly 31 CD8+ CDR3 sequences were shared between patients and controls but appeared highly expressed in patients and within their immunodominant clones. Patients and healthy controls showed no significant difference in CD8+ Simpson's diversity (P=0.060).

Per the germline V gene, MGHDK is the CDR1 and SYGVNS is the CDR2. Its CDR3 holds 13 amino acids, cysteine through phenylalanine. Only the CDR3 DNA stays, 39 bases, in frame from base 1. V was cut back by 6 bases and J by 9 bases, leaving a gap of 12 bases between them. In the study, sorted CD4+ and CD8+ blood T cells from patients with severe aplastic anemia and from healthy subjects underwent deep sequencing of TCR repertoires. Ficoll-Paque density gradient centrifugation was used to isolate peripheral blood mononuclear cells. CD4+ and CD8+ T cells were sorted by FACS or magnetic beads before DNA extraction. This clonotype was found once. The antigen it recognizes is unknown. Base qualities are not recorded, but no much larger clone differs from it by a single base. One read alone provides weak support. Profiling of TCR beta VDJ combinations and CDR3 sequences used genomic DNA as the template. TCR repertoire sequencing was run on an Illumina HiSeq 2000. From the authors' description of their analysis: Repertoires were assessed using TRBV/TRBJ rearrangement plots, CDR3 size and DJ length profiles, and Simpson's diversity index. The most abundant DNA sequence in the deep sequencing data was defined as the immunodominant clone. CDR3 amino acid sequences were checked for sharing between subjects and were compared against published repertoires and the VDJdb database. In-frame beta chains were kept once TCRdb had trimmed the public reads at Q25 with fastp and called clones with MiXCR. Duplicate CDR3 protein sequences are folded into a single record with the most common DNA and genes. V and J calls and clone size were set by TCRdb, not the authors. For this sample the table gives over 150,000 distinct CDR3 sequences, of which roughly half were detected only once. The ten top clones hold roughly 15% of the sample.

The sequenced sample was sorted CD4+, CD8+, or CD8+CD57+ T cells (not recorded which) from PBMCs. This receptor chain uses TRBV25-1 and TRBJ1-6, with no confident D gene call. The receptor was derived from a human donor in good health, serving as a control. For the CDR3, the sequence is CASRPPPLSPLHF. The DNA sequence is as follows: TGTGCCAGCAGGCCTCCACCTCTTTCACCCCTCCACTTT.